This T cell receptor (beta chain) was identified during a study of T cells in localized non-small cell lung cancer. Whole-study results and caveats: Clonality of T cells reached its maximum in uninvolved adjacent lung, surpassing tumor. There were a median roughly 59 of the top 100 tumor clones appearing in adjacent lung. Heterogeneity remains possible, as sequencing covered one tumor region only. Higher blood T cell density went with longer overall survival.

To note about this clone: Its specificity is unknown.

Germline V lookup: CDR1 SGHRS, CDR2 YFSETQ. The CDR3 spans 15 residues. Trimming removed 0 bases from V and 2 bases from J, with 9 bases in between. The method was immunoSEQ multiplex PCR; TCRdb's version includes in-frame clones alone and lacks a portion of them. The table has roughly 2,500 clones, less than 30% seen once. The chain is built from TRBV5-1 and TRBJ1-5; D may be TRBD1 (5 bases). Sequenced material: normal lung tissue next to the tumor, taken before any cancer treatment. The receptor was isolated from a man aged 35 to 70 with stage I lung adenocarcinoma. The DNA of the CDR3 is TGCGCCAGCAGCTTGGACGGGGCTGGCAATCAGCCCCAGCATTTT. Protein sequence: CASSLDGAGNQPQHF.